This TCR beta chain was observed in a study of OX40 agonist ivuxolimab in advanced cancers. The germline CDR1 and CDR2 sequences are SGHDT and YYEEEE. V lost 0 bases and J lost 7; bases outside the gene matches: 11. CDR3 size: 16 residues. Clones were sequenced by immunoSEQ multiplex PCR, and TCRdb holds only the in-frame ones, with some missing. The table includes about 23,000 clones, around 89% detected once. J is TRBJ2-3 and V is TRBV5-6; 7 bases line up with TRBD2. The specimen comprised CD4+ or CD8+ T cells sorted from blood, sampled in a trial of the OX40 agonist ivuxolimab. The TCR originated in an adult with an advanced solid tumor such as melanoma, head and neck, liver or kidney cancer. The CDR3 nucleotides read TGTGCCAGCAGCTTGGGGGCGGGAGTCCTCAGTTATACGCAGTATTTT. Translation: CASSLGAGVLSYTQYF.